This entry concerns a single T cell receptor beta chain. This record comes from a study of T cell changes during pregnancy in multiple sclerosis. CDR1 and CDR2 (germline): SGHTA, FQGNSA. This CDR3 is 17 amino acids long. The junction had 9 bases not matched to a gene; V was cut back by 5 bases and J by 1 base. Method: immunoSEQ multiplex PCR; TCRdb's copy keeps in-frame clones and lacks some. The data hold around 60,000 clones, with around 96% observed a single time. V and J are TRBV7-2 and TRBJ2-3; 10 bases are a match to TRBD2. The source material was CD8+ T cells from peripheral blood mononuclear cells, sampled after pregnancy. The receptor was isolated from a female donor with multiple sclerosis, enrolled in a pregnancy study. The CDR3 protein is CASSPTTSGVGTDTQYF. The CDR3 DNA follows: TGTGCCAGCAGCCCCACCACTAGCGGGGTAGGCACAGATACGCAGTATTTT. The full variable domain, its missing parts supplied by reference TRBV7-2 and TRBJ2-3, is GAGVSQSPSNKVTEKGKDVELRCDPISGHTALYWYRQSLGQGLEFLIYFQGNSAPDKSGLPSDRFSAERTGGSVSTLTIQRTQQEDSAVYLCASSPTTSGVGTDTQYFGPGTRLTVL.